The 22 T cell receptor beta chains reported below all come from one sample, sequenced in a study of cytomegalovirus exposure and HLA in healthy donors. 60 Vbeta and 13 Jbeta primers were used in PCR. TCRdb's table, derived via immunoSEQ multiplex PCR, lists solely in-frame clones and lacks some. The sample lists 100,000 to 150,000 clones; roughly 82% were seen once. Sequencing input: PBMCs. The source is a woman under 30 in good health and CMV-seronegative.

The chain employs TRBV2 and TRBJ1-1; TRBD1 agrees at 9 bases. Germline V CDR1 and CDR2: SNHLY, FYNNEI. Trimming took 7 bases from V and 1 from J; bases not matched to a gene: 4. The CDR3 is 14 residues long. CDR3 residues: CASTKGQGNTEAFF. The CDR3 DNA reads as TGTGCCAGCACCAAGGGACAGGGGAACACTGAAGCTTTCTTT.

The rearrangement joins TRBV6-1 to TRBJ2-7; 11 nucleotides align to TRBD2. This CDR3 region has 13 residues. CDR1 and CDR2 (germline): MNHNS, SASEGT. The V segment lost 8 bases and the J segment 4 bases; nucleotides outside the gene matches: 4. The CDR3 nucleotides read TGTGCCAGCCTACTAGCGGGAGCATACGAGCAGTACTTC. Protein: CASLLAGAYEQYF.

In DNA form, the CDR3 reads TGTGCCATCGCGTCCAGCGGGGGGGAAGAGACCCAGTACTTC. It encodes CAIASSGGEETQYF. The chain joins TRBV10-3 to TRBJ2-5; 10 nucleotides match TRBD2. Germline V lookup: CDR1 ENHRY, CDR2 SYGVKD. The CDR3 runs to 14 residues. Trimming took 8 bases from V and 3 from J; bases not matched to a gene: 6.

The chain couples TRBV6-6 to TRBJ1-1, with no clear D. Germline loops: CDR1 MNHNY, CDR2 SVGAGI (reference sequence). The V end lost 2 bases, the J end lost 0 bases, and 10 bases lay between the germline ends. CDR3 length: 15 residues. CDR3 residues: CASSYGADMNTEAFF. The CDR3 DNA reads as TGTGCCAGCAGTTACGGAGCGGATATGAACACTGAAGCTTTCTTT.

CDR3 protein: CASSQVQGFTYEQYF. The DNA for the CDR3 is TGCGCCAGCAGCCAAGTACAGGGTTTTACCTACGAGCAGTACTTC. V usage is TRBV4-1 and J usage is TRBJ2-7, with D perhaps matching TRBD1 (6 bases). The length of the CDR3 is 15 residues. Germline CDR1 is MGHRA and CDR2 is YSYEKL. V lost 1 base and J 2 bases, leaving 12 bases between the germline ends.

This chain uses TRBV5-1 with TRBJ1-2; TRBD1 might be the D (5 bases). This CDR3 contains 13 residues. CDR1 is SGHRS and CDR2 is YFSETQ in the germline V gene. V was trimmed by 4 bases and J by 4 bases, leaving 11 bases between them. CDR3 protein: CASSRDRFYGYTF. The CDR3 nucleotides are TGCGCCAGCAGCCGCGACAGATTCTATGGCTACACCTTC.

This clone came up a few times. V usage is TRBV5-4 and J usage is TRBJ2-7; D may be TRBD2 (5 bases). Germline V gives CDR1 SGHNT, CDR2 YYREEE (reference sequence). Trimming removed 2 bases at V and 4 bases at J, with 16 bases between. The CDR3 covers 15 residues. CDR3 region: CASSLRGQGRYEQYF. Here the CDR3 DNA reads TGTGCCAGCAGCTTAAGAGGGCAAGGGCGGTACGAGCAGTACTTC.

J is TRBJ2-5 and V is TRBV30, with D possibly being TRBD1 (7 bases). V was pared by 4 bases and J by 5 bases, with 8 bases between. The CDR3 spans 11 residues. Germline lookup yields CDR1 GTSNPN and CDR2 SVGIG (reference sequence). The CDR3 reads CAWTGGETQYF. Written as DNA, the CDR3 is TGTGCCTGGACAGGGGGGGAGACCCAGTACTTC.

The chain employs TRBV5-1 and TRBJ1-1; 8 positions agree with TRBD1. CDR1 SGHRS and CDR2 YFSETQ come from the germline V gene. The CDR3 totals 14 residues. The V and J ends lost 3 bases and 4 bases, in that order; junction bases with no gene match: 5. CDR3 residues: CASSSGTGSTEAFF. The CDR3 coding sequence is TGCGCCAGCAGCTCAGGGACAGGAAGCACTGAAGCTTTCTTT. Full variable domain (missing parts from reference TRBV5-1 and TRBJ1-1): KAGVTQTPRYLIKTRGQQVTLSCSPISGHRSVSWYQQTPGQGLQFLFEYFSETQRNKGNFPGRFSGRQFSNSRSEMNVSTLELGDSALYLCASSSGTGSTEAFFGQGTRLTVV.

This clone was seen once. This chain uses TRBV6-6 with TRBJ1-5; 11 bases are a match to TRBD1. CDR1 and CDR2 (germline): MNHNY, SVGAGI (reference sequence). The CDR3 length is 15 residues. Trimming at V came to 6 bases and at J to 6 bases, leaving 7 bases not matched to a gene. The CDR3 DNA reads TGTGCCAGCAGCCGGGGACAGGGGGTCAGTCAGCCCCAGCATTTT. As protein: CASSRGQGVSQPQHF.

This chain links TRBV5-1 with TRBJ2-5, with 13 bases that match TRBD2. The J call may be mistaken, given a closer DNA end match to TRBJ2-7. The germline V gene has CDR1 SGHRS and CDR2 YFSETQ. This CDR3 is 16 amino acids long. The CDR3 spells CASSSQLAGGPYEQYF. Written as DNA, the CDR3 is TGCGCCAGCAGTTCCCAACTAGCGGGGGGGCCTTACGAGCAGTACTTC.

The chain links TRBV19 to TRBJ2-6, with TRBD1 matching 7 bases. J was trimmed by 2 bases and V by 5 bases; bases with no gene match: 9. This CDR3 spans 17 amino acids. Looked up from germline, CDR1 is LNHDA and CDR2 is SQIVND (reference sequence). The CDR3 sequence: CASSPYRQGTGANVLTF. The CDR3 coding sequence is TGTGCCAGTAGTCCGTACCGACAGGGAACTGGGGCCAACGTCCTGACTTTC. Looking up the rest from reference TRBV19 and TRBJ2-6 gives the full variable domain: DGGITQSPKYLFRKEGQNVTLSCEQNLNHDAMYWYRQDPGQGLRLIYYSQIVNDFQKGDIAEGYSVSREKKESFPLTVTSAQKNPTAFYLCASSPYRQGTGANVLTFGAGSRLTVL.

As concerns this clone: One end of the junction varies from germline; a read error may be responsible. Other nucleotide sequences from this sample produce the same CDR3. The V and J genes are TRBV10-3 and TRBJ1-2, with TRBD1 matching over 9 bases. Per germline, CDR1 ENHRY and CDR2 SYGVKD. This CDR3 contains 16 residues. The CDR3, as DNA: TGCGCCATCAGTGCGACAGTACAGGGGGCTGACTATGGCTACACCTTC. Protein sequence: CAISATVQGADYGYTF.

The chain couples TRBV18 to TRBJ1-5; 11 bases agree with TRBD1. The V gene end was trimmed by 3 bases and the J gene end by 11 bases; junction bases not matched to a gene: 9. The CDR3 is 15 residues long. Per the germline V gene, CDR1 is KGHSH and CDR2 is LQKENI. CDR3 region: CASSPGQGGTQSQHF. CDR3 in DNA: TGTGCCAGCTCACCGGGACAGGGGGGTACGCAGTCCCAGCATTTT.

This sequence joins TRBV2 and TRBJ1-1, with a tentative D call TRBD1 (6 bases). Germline CDR1 is SNHLY and CDR2 is FYNNEI. V lost 7 bases and J lost 6, with 15 bases in between. There are 13 residues in the CDR3. The CDR3 DNA reads as TGTGCCAGCAAAACGGACAGAGGAGCTGAAGCTTTCTTT. As protein: CASKTDRGAEAFF. Complete variable domain (other parts from reference TRBV2 and TRBJ1-1): EPEVTQTPSHQVTQMGQEVILRCVPISNHLYFYWYRQILGQKVEFLVSFYNNEISEKSEIFDDQFSVERPDGSNFTLKIRSTKLEDSAMYFCASKTDRGAEAFFGQGTRLTVV.

The rearrangement joins TRBV15 to TRBJ1-2, with TRBD1 as a possible D gene (5 bases). Germline loops: CDR1 LNHNV, CDR2 YYDKDF (reference sequence). Trimming shortened V by 1 base and J by 4 bases, and 7 bases separated the two germline ends. The CDR3 is 13 amino acids. CDR3 in amino acids: CATSRGQTYGYTF. CDR3 DNA sequence: TGTGCCACCAGCAGAGGACAGACCTATGGCTACACCTTC.

This clone was observed once. The chain uses TRBV6-1 and TRBJ2-7; D not certain. This CDR3 region has 14 residues. Deletions cut 2 bases from V and 3 bases from J, with 11 bases between. Germline-derived CDR1 and CDR2 are MNHNS and SASEGT. Here the CDR3 reads CASSEFIGFYEQYF. In nucleotides, the CDR3 is TGTGCCAGCAGTGAATTTATCGGGTTCTACGAGCAGTACTTC.

The CDR3 DNA sequence: TGTGCCATCAGTGAGAGTAAGACAGGTCTTGGCAATCAGCCCCAGCATTTT. Translating it yields CAISESKTGLGNQPQHF. The chain uses TRBV10-3 and TRBJ1-5, with D maybe TRBD1 (6 bases). This CDR3 comprises 17 residues. V lost 2 bases to trimming and J lost 2 bases, with 16 bases between them. CDR1 is ENHRY and CDR2 is SYGVKD in the germline V gene.

This rearrangement joins TRBV5-1 to TRBJ1-2; D may be TRBD1 (6 bases). The ends were cut back, 1 base at V and 6 bases at J, with 19 bases in the middle. The CDR3 covers 16 residues. CDR1 is SGHRS, CDR2 YFSETQ, per germline. CDR3 bases: TGCGCCAGCAGCTTGACGGTCGGGGCGGGGGCGGATGGCTACACCTTC. This sequence encodes CASSLTVGAGADGYTF.

The rearrangement uses TRBV2 and TRBJ1-4; D gene ambiguous. This CDR3 is built from 12 residues. Germline V lookup: CDR1 SNHLY, CDR2 FYNNEI. The V and J ends lost 6 bases and 5 bases respectively, with 7 bases between them. The CDR3 DNA sequence: TGTGCCAGCAGGTATCAGAATGAAAAACTGTTTTTT. Translating gives CASRYQNEKLFF.

As DNA, the CDR3 is TGCGCCAGCAGCCCGATGGCGGTAAGCTCTGGAAACACCATATATTTT. Its protein product is CASSPMAVSSGNTIYF. The gene calls are TRBV5-1 and TRBJ1-3; D not resolved. The V end was cut by 4 bases, the J end by 0 bases, with 14 bases between. Germline V gene sequence: CDR1 SGHRS, CDR2 YFSETQ. The CDR3 has 16 amino acids.

A few counts support this clone. The chain combines TRBV30 with TRBJ1-2; no definite D call. Trimming pared 0 bases from V and 9 bases from J, leaving 8 bases between. Per germline, CDR1 GTSNPN and CDR2 SVGIG (reference sequence). The CDR3 spans 11 residues. CDR3 DNA sequence: TGTGCCTGGAGTGTTGGAGTACGCTACACCTTC. This gives the protein CAWSVGVRYTF.